These T cell receptor beta chains were read from a single sample in a study of blood T cell repertoires in COVID-19. Profiled with immunoSEQ multiplex PCR; TCRdb holds only in-frame clones, not every one. The sample has about 260,000 clones; 88% are singletons. Sequencing was performed on peripheral blood. The origin of the receptors is a woman between 70 and 85 years old with COVID-19, enrolled during active disease. Both conserved end residues are part of each CDR3. A D gene is named only where the DNA matches it firmly. Size tells how often a clone was seen (once, few, many) or the class of an expanded clone, and some rows leave it out.

D gene,V gene,clone size,CDR3 length,J gene,CDR3 DNA,CDR3 protein
NA,TRBV4-1,NA,17,TRBJ1-3,TGCGCCAGCAGCCAAGATCGGGAGGGCGCCTCTGGAAACACCATATATTTT,CASSQDREGASGNTIYF
TRBD2,TRBV28,NA,16,TRBJ2-3,TGTGCCACCGATGAGGCCGGACTAGCGGGAGTGGATACGCAGTATTTT,CATDEAGLAGVDTQYF
NA,TRBV4-1,NA,13,TRBJ2-7,TGCGCCAGCAGCCAAGCGGGTGGGTGGGAGCAGTACTTC,CASSQAGGWEQYF
TRBD2,TRBV19,NA,16,TRBJ2-2,TGTGCCAGTAGTATAGAGGCTAGCGGGAACACCGGGGAGCTGTTTTTT,CASSIEASGNTGELFF
TRBD1,TRBV29-1,NA,14,TRBJ2-5,TGCAGCGTTACTCCGACAGGGGGCATCGAGACCCAGTACTTC,CSVTPTGGIETQYF
TRBD1,TRBV10-3,NA,16,TRBJ2-7,TGTGCCATCAGTGAGTCATCAGGGACAGGGGACTACGAGCAGTACTTC,CAISESSGTGDYEQYF
TRBD2,TRBV7-2,NA,15,TRBJ2-7,TGTGCCAGCAGCTTAGGGCCCACTAGCGCCCACGAGCAGTACTTC,CASSLGPTSAHEQYF
TRBD1,TRBV18,NA,13,TRBJ1-2,TGTGCCAGCTCACCAGGACAGGGAAGTGACTACACCTTC,CASSPGQGSDYTF
TRBD1,TRBV28,NA,13,TRBJ2-1,TGTGCCAGCAGACGGACAGGGGCGCGAGAGCAGTTCTTC,CASRRTGAREQFF
NA,TRBV7-3,once,13,TRBJ1-1,TGTGCCAGCAGGCAAGAGAGGAACACTGAAGCTTTCTTT,CASRQERNTEAFF
NA,TRBV29-1,NA,8,TRBJ2-7,TGCAGCCAGGGGAAGCAGTACTTC,CSQGKQYF
TRBD1,TRBV2,NA,13,TRBJ2-7,TGTGCCACCGCAGGACAGGGTATACTCGAGCAGTACTTC,CATAGQGILEQYF
NA,TRBV9,NA,12,TRBJ1-2,TGTGCCAGCAGCGCTGACATCTATGGCTACACCTTC,CASSADIYGYTF
TRBD1,TRBV7-2,NA,14,TRBJ1-2,TGTGCCAGCAGCTCCTCCGGGACAGGGGATGGCTACACCTTC,CASSSSGTGDGYTF
TRBD2,TRBV5-1,NA,15,TRBJ2-1,TGCGCCAGCAGCACTAGCGGGACCACCTACAATGAGCAGTTCTTC,CASSTSGTTYNEQFF
TRBD1,TRBV2,NA,15,TRBJ1-4,TGTGCCAGCAGTGAAGAGACAGGGGGGAGTGAAAAACTGTTTTTT,CASSEETGGSEKLFF